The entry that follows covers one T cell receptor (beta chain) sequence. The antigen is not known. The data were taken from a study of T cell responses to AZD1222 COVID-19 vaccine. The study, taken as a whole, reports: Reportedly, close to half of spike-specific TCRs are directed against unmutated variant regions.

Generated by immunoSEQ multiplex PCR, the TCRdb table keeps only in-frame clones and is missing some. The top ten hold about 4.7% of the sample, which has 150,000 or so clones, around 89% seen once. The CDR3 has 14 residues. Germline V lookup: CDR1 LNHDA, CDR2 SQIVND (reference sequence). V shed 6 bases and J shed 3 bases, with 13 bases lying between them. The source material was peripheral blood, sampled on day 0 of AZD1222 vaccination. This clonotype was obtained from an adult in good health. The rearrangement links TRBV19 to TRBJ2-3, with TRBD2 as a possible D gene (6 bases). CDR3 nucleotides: TGTGCCAGTAGGCGCGGGCGGGGAACAGATACGCAGTATTTT. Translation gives CASRRGRGTDTQYF.